This TCR beta chain was recovered during a study of vaccination effects on CD4 cells after COVID-19. Turning to the study itself: Post-vaccine sampling occurred a median 72 days after the second dose. Overall study results and limits: Late post-vaccination, clones induced by infection and those induced by vaccine underwent marked clonal contraction.

With respect to this clone: Its antigen is not known.

Data came from immunoSEQ multiplex PCR; TCRdb stores just in-frame clones and leaves some out. This table holds 67,000 or so clones, 75% to 85% found once. Viral peptide pool expansion of antigen-specific CD4+ T cells preceded sequencing in the ViraFEST assay. Culture lasted over 9 days before CD4+ T cell isolation. Each person got two doses of an mRNA SARS-CoV-2 vaccine, BNT162b2 or mRNA-1273. V was pared by 6 bases and J by 4 bases, with 11 bases of the junction left unmatched. The CDR3 runs to 15 residues. Germline values: CDR1 LNHDA, CDR2 SQIVND (reference sequence). This material consisted of CD4+ T cells from PBMCs cultured with HCoV-229E spike peptides, taken after COVID-19 vaccination. This TCR came from a human donor who received a COVID-19 vaccine. The chain employs TRBV19 and TRBJ1-2; TRBD1 agrees at 7 bases. The CDR3, as DNA: TGTGCCAGTAGCTGGATTGGTTCAGGGGGCTATGGCTACACCTTC. As protein: CASSWIGSGGYGYTF. The whole variable domain, remainder taken from reference TRBV19 and TRBJ1-2, is DGGITQSPKYLFRKEGQNVTLSCEQNLNHDAMYWYRQDPGQGLRLIYYSQIVNDFQKGDIAEGYSVSREKKESFPLTVTSAQKNPTAFYLCASSWIGSGGYGYTFGSGTRLTVV.